The clone carrying this T cell receptor beta chain was seen more than once but under ten times. Gene and germline names: mouse. Read data end 4 residues before the CDR3 end; the end is taken from the germline J gene. Extracted RNA was reverse transcribed into cDNA, the sequencing template. Sequencing used immunoSEQ multiplex PCR; TCRdb keeps in-frame clones, though not all of them. The sample has about 19,000 clones, none seen only once. This entry belongs to a study of CD8+ T cells in alopecia areata. Germline V lookup: CDR1 NNHDY, CDR2 SYVADS. Trimming cost V 1 base and J 3 bases, with 10 bases left between them. This CDR3 contains 14 residues. Using CD4, CD8alpha, NKG2D, NKG2ACE and other markers, pooled cutaneous lymph node cells were sorted.

Sequenced input: CD8+ T cells sorted from a lymph node. The genes are TRBV13-3 and TRBJ1-1; possibly TRBD1 for D (6 bases). The source is a C3H/HeJ mouse with alopecia areata. MHC haplotype: H2-k. CDR3 DNA, as far as it was read: TGTGCCAGCAGTGATCCAGGGGAGGACACA. It specifies CASSDPGEDT. The whole CDR3 is CASSDPGEDTEVFF.